The source of this T cell receptor (beta chain) is a study of shared clonotypes between healthy human individuals. At the level of the study: Plates per donor: three CD4 naive, three CD4 memory, two CD8 naive, one CD8 memory. General study results and limits: Tissue TCR repertoires likely differ from these blood-only repertoires. Naive subsets usually exceeded memory subsets in estimated richness. Having only a few donors restricted how much genetic and exposure-history diversity was captured.

CDR1 MGHRA and CDR2 YSYEKL come from the germline V gene. V gave up 0 bases and J gave up 12 bases, with 12 bases separating them. This CDR3 spans 13 amino acids. Only in-frame clones appear in the TCRdb table, and some are missing; sequencing was by immunoSEQ multiplex PCR. The sample records over 2 million clones, less than 95% being singletons. Naive CD8 cells were CD45RO-negative, positively selected for CCR7, excluding terminally differentiated effector memory CD45RA+ cells. A note on this clone: The antigen is unknown.

The source material was naive CD8+ T cells sorted from blood. The chain carries TRBV4-1 and TRBJ2-1; D gene uncertain. The TCR originated in a young man in good health. The CDR3, as DNA: TGCGCCAGCAGCCAAGATCCCTCAAGTGGGCAGTTCTTC. Protein product: CASSQDPSSGQFF.